The clone carrying this T cell receptor (beta chain) was detected many times. Its antigen is still unknown. The sample belongs to a study of T cells in Graves' hyperthyroidism and ophthalmopathy. Notes on the study in general: Prediction of ophthalmopathy progression came a median roughly 6.4 months pre-onset.

The study based diagnoses on clinical symptoms, serum thyroxine and TRAb, thyroid ultrasound and orbital computed tomography. The PBMCs studied were ones that came from roughly 9.1 ml fresh peripheral blood. TCR beta CDR3 region amplification was performed from RNA transcripts. When the TCR CDR3 underwent first-round RT-PCR, the HTBI primer set was used. Using its own MiXCR run on the multiplex PCR reads, TCRdb lists one record per CDR3 protein. The sample lists 530,000 or so distinct CDR3 sequences, approximately 17% seen once, with around 17% in the top ten. V was pared by 0 bases and J by 3 bases, with 12 bases between. Germline V gene data show CDR1 as SGHDT and CDR2 as YYEEEE. This CDR3 region has 15 residues.

The sequenced material came from blood. This chain joins TRBV5-6 and TRBJ1-2, with D perhaps matching TRBD1 (5 bases). The source is a young woman with Graves' ophthalmopathy. DNA of the CDR3: TGTGCCAGCAGCTTGGACCTGGGGGTGGACTATGGCTACACCTTC. It codes for CASSLDLGVDYGYTF.